A selection of T cell receptor beta chains follows, all from one sample in a study of human T cells and chemical hapten exposure. MiXCR, applied by TCRdb to the RACE reads, yields one record per CDR3 protein. The repertoire consists of fewer than 200,000 distinct CDR3 sequences, with approximately 30% occurring once and the leading ten covering approximately 2.3%. The sample in question was whole blood, obtained in connection with sensitization to the hapten diphenylcyclopropenone (DPC). These receptors originate from a woman aged 18-30 years with alopecia areata. Some clones in this sample may be carry-over from other donors' samples. CDR3s include the opening cysteine and the closing phenylalanine or tryptophan. The order of the fields is clone size, J gene, D gene, V gene, CDR3 DNA, CDR3 protein. D genes are given only for firm matches. The size entry is marked missing in some rows and otherwise reads once, few, many or a size class.

abundance: NA
j_gene: TRBJ2-1
d_gene: NA
v_gene: TRBV24-1
CDR3nt: TGTGCCACCAGTGATCTGGGGTATGAGCAGTTCTTC
CDR3aa: CATSDLGYEQFF

abundance: few
j_gene: TRBJ2-7
d_gene: TRBD2
v_gene: TRBV2
CDR3nt: TGTGCCAGCAGTGAAAGGGCTAGCGGGGGCGGGAGCGAGCAGTACTTC
CDR3aa: CASSERASGGGSEQYF

abundance: NA
j_gene: TRBJ1-5
d_gene: TRBD1
v_gene: TRBV7-8
CDR3nt: TGTGCCAGCAGCGTGGGGACAGGGAATCAGCCCCAGCATTTT
CDR3aa: CASSVGTGNQPQHF

abundance: few
j_gene: TRBJ1-3
d_gene: NA
v_gene: TRBV30
CDR3nt: TGTGCCTGGAGTGTAACAGGGAGAAACACCATATATTTT
CDR3aa: CAWSVTGRNTIYF

abundance: few
j_gene: TRBJ1-1
d_gene: TRBD1
v_gene: TRBV10-3
CDR3nt: TGTGCCATCAGGGGACAGGAGGGTGAAGCTTTCTTT
CDR3aa: CAIRGQEGEAFF

abundance: few
j_gene: TRBJ2-1
d_gene: NA
v_gene: TRBV9
CDR3nt: TGTGCCAGCAGCGGAGCGACGAATGAGCAGTTCTTC
CDR3aa: CASSGATNEQFF

abundance: NA
j_gene: TRBJ2-7
d_gene: NA
v_gene: TRBV7-9
CDR3nt: TGTGCCAGCAGCCCAGGGATACGAAACGAGCAGTACTTC
CDR3aa: CASSPGIRNEQYF

abundance: NA
j_gene: TRBJ2-7
d_gene: TRBD1
v_gene: TRBV20-1
CDR3nt: TGCAGTGCTAGGGGACAGCGAGACTACGAGCAGTACTTC
CDR3aa: CSARGQRDYEQYF

abundance: few
j_gene: TRBJ2-7
d_gene: TRBD2
v_gene: TRBV27
CDR3nt: TGTGCCAGCAGTCCATTTCGGGGGGTATTCTCCTACGAGCAGTACTTC
CDR3aa: CASSPFRGVFSYEQYF

abundance: few
j_gene: TRBJ1-2
d_gene: NA
v_gene: TRBV3-1
CDR3nt: TGTGCCAGCAGCCAAGACCCGGGGGTTAGCGGCTACACCTTC
CDR3aa: CASSQDPGVSGYTF

abundance: few
j_gene: TRBJ2-1
d_gene: TRBD1
v_gene: TRBV5-4
CDR3nt: TGTGCCAGCAGCACCGGGACAGGAGGCAACAATGAGCAGTTCTTC
CDR3aa: CASSTGTGGNNEQFF

abundance: NA
j_gene: TRBJ1-3
d_gene: NA
v_gene: TRBV29-1
CDR3nt: TGCAGCGTTGCCGGGGGTCCGTCCTCTGGAAACACCATATATTTT
CDR3aa: CSVAGGPSSGNTIYF

abundance: few
j_gene: TRBJ2-1
d_gene: TRBD1
v_gene: TRBV20-1
CDR3nt: TGCAGTGCTAGACCCCCGGGACAGGGGGTTCAGTTCTTC
CDR3aa: CSARPPGQGVQFF

abundance: few
j_gene: TRBJ1-2
d_gene: NA
v_gene: TRBV6-5
CDR3nt: TGTGCCAGCAGTTACGGGCAGAAAGGCTACACCTTC
CDR3aa: CASSYGQKGYTF

abundance: few
j_gene: TRBJ2-1
d_gene: TRBD2
v_gene: TRBV4-1
CDR3nt: TGCGCCAGCAGCCAAGGACTAGCGGGGGTGGGGGAGCAGTTCTTC
CDR3aa: CASSQGLAGVGEQFF

abundance: NA
j_gene: TRBJ2-7
d_gene: TRBD1
v_gene: TRBV29-1
CDR3nt: TGCAGCGTAGGGACAGGGGACTCCGAGCAGTACTTC
CDR3aa: CSVGTGDSEQYF

abundance: NA
j_gene: TRBJ1-2
d_gene: NA
v_gene: TRBV2
CDR3nt: TGTGCCAGCAGGTCGGACAACGCTAACTATGGCTACACCTTC
CDR3aa: CASRSDNANYGYTF

abundance: NA
j_gene: TRBJ2-7
d_gene: TRBD2
v_gene: TRBV10-2
CDR3nt: TGCGCCAGCAGTGATGGGCTAGCGGGGGGTTACGAGCAGTACTTC
CDR3aa: CASSDGLAGGYEQYF

abundance: NA
j_gene: TRBJ2-1
d_gene: TRBD2
v_gene: TRBV7-3
CDR3nt: TGTGCCAGCAGCGAGGGACTAGCGGTTGAGCAGTTCTTC
CDR3aa: CASSEGLAVEQFF

abundance: NA
j_gene: TRBJ2-7
d_gene: TRBD1
v_gene: TRBV20-1
CDR3nt: TGCAGTGCTAGGGTGGACAGGGTGGGATACGAGCAGTACTTC
CDR3aa: CSARVDRVGYEQYF

abundance: few
j_gene: TRBJ2-1
d_gene: TRBD2
v_gene: TRBV4-2
CDR3nt: TGTGCCAGCAGCCAAGAATTGGCGGGAGGGCTTGAGCAGTTCTTC
CDR3aa: CASSQELAGGLEQFF

abundance: many
j_gene: TRBJ2-1
d_gene: TRBD2
v_gene: TRBV10-2
CDR3nt: TGCGCCAGCAGTGAGGGTAGCGGGAGGGAGTTCTTC
CDR3aa: CASSEGSGREFF

abundance: few
j_gene: TRBJ2-1
d_gene: TRBD2
v_gene: TRBV11-2
CDR3nt: TGTGCCAGCAGCTTGACTAGCGACCCCTACAATGAGCAGTTCTTC
CDR3aa: CASSLTSDPYNEQFF

abundance: NA
j_gene: TRBJ2-5
d_gene: NA
v_gene: TRBV29-1
CDR3nt: TGCAGCGTTCAAACAGGGTACCCCCAAGAGACCCAGTACTTC
CDR3aa: CSVQTGYPQETQYF

abundance: NA
j_gene: TRBJ2-2
d_gene: NA
v_gene: TRBV9
CDR3nt: TGTGCCAGCAGCGCACAGGGCTTGAACGGGGAGCTGTTTTTT
CDR3aa: CASSAQGLNGELFF

abundance: many
j_gene: TRBJ1-1
d_gene: NA
v_gene: TRBV20-1
CDR3nt: TGCAGTGCTTGGTTGAACACTGAAGCTTTCTTT
CDR3aa: CSAWLNTEAFF

abundance: NA
j_gene: TRBJ1-1
d_gene: NA
v_gene: TRBV7-2
CDR3nt: TGTGCCAGCAGCTTGGGGGGATTTGGGACTGAAGCTTTCTTT
CDR3aa: CASSLGGFGTEAFF

abundance: NA
j_gene: TRBJ2-7
d_gene: NA
v_gene: TRBV27
CDR3nt: TGTGCCAGCAGTCCCTGGACTGGGCCCTACGAGCAGTACTTC
CDR3aa: CASSPWTGPYEQYF

abundance: NA
j_gene: TRBJ1-1
d_gene: NA
v_gene: TRBV7-2
CDR3nt: TGTGCCAGGGAATCTATAAGGATGAACACTGAAGCTTTCTTT
CDR3aa: CARESIRMNTEAFF

abundance: many
j_gene: TRBJ2-3
d_gene: NA
v_gene: TRBV5-1
CDR3nt: TGCGCCAGCAGCTTTCGGACAGATACGCAGTATTTT
CDR3aa: CASSFRTDTQYF

abundance: NA
j_gene: TRBJ2-5
d_gene: TRBD2
v_gene: TRBV7-6
CDR3nt: TGTGCCAGCAGCTTAGCGAGCACTAGCGGGAGACAGACCCAGTACTTC
CDR3aa: CASSLASTSGRQTQYF

abundance: many
j_gene: TRBJ1-5
d_gene: NA
v_gene: TRBV7-2
CDR3nt: TGTGCCAGCAGCCCGGGACGACACAATCAGCCCCAGCATTTT
CDR3aa: CASSPGRHNQPQHF

abundance: few
j_gene: TRBJ1-2
d_gene: TRBD1
v_gene: TRBV18
CDR3nt: TGTGCCAGCTCAGGGACAGACCCTACAGTCTTTGGCTACACCTTC
CDR3aa: CASSGTDPTVFGYTF

abundance: few
j_gene: TRBJ1-5
d_gene: NA
v_gene: TRBV27
CDR3nt: TGTGCCAGCAGGACAGGAGGCAATCAGCCCCAGCATTTT
CDR3aa: CASRTGGNQPQHF

abundance: NA
j_gene: TRBJ1-5
d_gene: TRBD1
v_gene: TRBV6-2/TRBV6-3
CDR3nt: TGTGCCAGCAAAAGACAGGGCGGTCAGCCCCAGCATTTT
CDR3aa: CASKRQGGQPQHF

abundance: NA
j_gene: TRBJ2-1
d_gene: NA
v_gene: TRBV19
CDR3nt: TGTGCCAGTAGTCCGGGACGGCTTAAGTTATTC
CDR3aa: CASSPGRLKLF

abundance: NA
j_gene: TRBJ2-3
d_gene: NA
v_gene: TRBV20-1
CDR3nt: TGCAGTGCTGGCCCAGATTTGGGCACAGATACGCAGTATTTT
CDR3aa: CSAGPDLGTDTQYF

abundance: many
j_gene: TRBJ2-1
d_gene: NA
v_gene: TRBV29-1
CDR3nt: TGCAGCGGGTGGGATAATGAGCAGTTCTTC
CDR3aa: CSGWDNEQFF

abundance: few
j_gene: TRBJ2-1
d_gene: TRBD2
v_gene: TRBV6-2/TRBV6-3
CDR3nt: TGTGCCAGCATAAAAGGCCTAGCGGGAGGGAATGAGCAGTTCTTC
CDR3aa: CASIKGLAGGNEQFF

abundance: few
j_gene: TRBJ2-3
d_gene: TRBD1
v_gene: TRBV4-3
CDR3nt: TGCGCCAGCAGCCAAGAGGACAGGGCATCAGCAGATACGCAGTATTTT
CDR3aa: CASSQEDRASADTQYF

abundance: NA
j_gene: TRBJ2-5
d_gene: NA
v_gene: TRBV20-1
CDR3nt: TGCAGTGCTAGAGACCAAACCAAGAGGACCCAGTACTTC
CDR3aa: CSARDQTKRTQYF

abundance: few
j_gene: TRBJ2-7
d_gene: TRBD1
v_gene: TRBV13
CDR3nt: TGTGCCAGCAAAATAGCGACAGGGTGGCACGAGCAGTACTTC
CDR3aa: CASKIATGWHEQYF

abundance: once
j_gene: TRBJ2-1
d_gene: NA
v_gene: TRBV7-9
CDR3nt: TGTGCCAGCAGCTCCATACTAAGAAACAATGAGCAGTTCTTC
CDR3aa: CASSSILRNNEQFF

abundance: NA
j_gene: TRBJ2-5
d_gene: NA
v_gene: TRBV6-2/TRBV6-3
CDR3nt: TGTGCCAGCAGTCGCTGGGGGGGGGGCAGAGAGACCCAGTACTTC
CDR3aa: CASSRWGGGRETQYF

abundance: NA
j_gene: TRBJ2-1
d_gene: NA
v_gene: TRBV6-2/TRBV6-3
CDR3nt: TGTGCCAGCGGGGCTCGGGGATATGACAATGAGCAGTTCTTC
CDR3aa: CASGARGYDNEQFF

abundance: few
j_gene: TRBJ1-1
d_gene: NA
v_gene: TRBV18
CDR3nt: TGTGCCAGCTCACCCCTTGACCTGAACACTGAAGCTTTCTTT
CDR3aa: CASSPLDLNTEAFF

abundance: NA
j_gene: TRBJ2-3
d_gene: NA
v_gene: TRBV4-1
CDR3nt: TGCGCCAGCGGCCGAGACTTGATTAGCACAGATACGCAGTATTTT
CDR3aa: CASGRDLISTDTQYF

abundance: few
j_gene: TRBJ2-7
d_gene: NA
v_gene: TRBV6-5
CDR3nt: TGTGCCAGCAGTTACTCGTGGGGCTACGAGCAGTACTTC
CDR3aa: CASSYSWGYEQYF

abundance: NA
j_gene: TRBJ1-6
d_gene: TRBD1
v_gene: TRBV2
CDR3nt: TGTGCCACCCGCCAGGGACAGTATTCACCCCTCCACTTT
CDR3aa: CATRQGQYSPLHF

abundance: few
j_gene: TRBJ2-7
d_gene: TRBD1
v_gene: TRBV6-5
CDR3nt: TGTGCCAGCAGTTACTTTCCGGGACAGCGAGCAGTCGAGCAGTACTTC
CDR3aa: CASSYFPGQRAVEQYF

abundance: once
j_gene: TRBJ2-3
d_gene: NA
v_gene: TRBV4-1
CDR3nt: TGCGCCAGCAGCCAAGAGCGGGTGCTGCCAGATACGCAGTATTTT
CDR3aa: CASSQERVLPDTQYF